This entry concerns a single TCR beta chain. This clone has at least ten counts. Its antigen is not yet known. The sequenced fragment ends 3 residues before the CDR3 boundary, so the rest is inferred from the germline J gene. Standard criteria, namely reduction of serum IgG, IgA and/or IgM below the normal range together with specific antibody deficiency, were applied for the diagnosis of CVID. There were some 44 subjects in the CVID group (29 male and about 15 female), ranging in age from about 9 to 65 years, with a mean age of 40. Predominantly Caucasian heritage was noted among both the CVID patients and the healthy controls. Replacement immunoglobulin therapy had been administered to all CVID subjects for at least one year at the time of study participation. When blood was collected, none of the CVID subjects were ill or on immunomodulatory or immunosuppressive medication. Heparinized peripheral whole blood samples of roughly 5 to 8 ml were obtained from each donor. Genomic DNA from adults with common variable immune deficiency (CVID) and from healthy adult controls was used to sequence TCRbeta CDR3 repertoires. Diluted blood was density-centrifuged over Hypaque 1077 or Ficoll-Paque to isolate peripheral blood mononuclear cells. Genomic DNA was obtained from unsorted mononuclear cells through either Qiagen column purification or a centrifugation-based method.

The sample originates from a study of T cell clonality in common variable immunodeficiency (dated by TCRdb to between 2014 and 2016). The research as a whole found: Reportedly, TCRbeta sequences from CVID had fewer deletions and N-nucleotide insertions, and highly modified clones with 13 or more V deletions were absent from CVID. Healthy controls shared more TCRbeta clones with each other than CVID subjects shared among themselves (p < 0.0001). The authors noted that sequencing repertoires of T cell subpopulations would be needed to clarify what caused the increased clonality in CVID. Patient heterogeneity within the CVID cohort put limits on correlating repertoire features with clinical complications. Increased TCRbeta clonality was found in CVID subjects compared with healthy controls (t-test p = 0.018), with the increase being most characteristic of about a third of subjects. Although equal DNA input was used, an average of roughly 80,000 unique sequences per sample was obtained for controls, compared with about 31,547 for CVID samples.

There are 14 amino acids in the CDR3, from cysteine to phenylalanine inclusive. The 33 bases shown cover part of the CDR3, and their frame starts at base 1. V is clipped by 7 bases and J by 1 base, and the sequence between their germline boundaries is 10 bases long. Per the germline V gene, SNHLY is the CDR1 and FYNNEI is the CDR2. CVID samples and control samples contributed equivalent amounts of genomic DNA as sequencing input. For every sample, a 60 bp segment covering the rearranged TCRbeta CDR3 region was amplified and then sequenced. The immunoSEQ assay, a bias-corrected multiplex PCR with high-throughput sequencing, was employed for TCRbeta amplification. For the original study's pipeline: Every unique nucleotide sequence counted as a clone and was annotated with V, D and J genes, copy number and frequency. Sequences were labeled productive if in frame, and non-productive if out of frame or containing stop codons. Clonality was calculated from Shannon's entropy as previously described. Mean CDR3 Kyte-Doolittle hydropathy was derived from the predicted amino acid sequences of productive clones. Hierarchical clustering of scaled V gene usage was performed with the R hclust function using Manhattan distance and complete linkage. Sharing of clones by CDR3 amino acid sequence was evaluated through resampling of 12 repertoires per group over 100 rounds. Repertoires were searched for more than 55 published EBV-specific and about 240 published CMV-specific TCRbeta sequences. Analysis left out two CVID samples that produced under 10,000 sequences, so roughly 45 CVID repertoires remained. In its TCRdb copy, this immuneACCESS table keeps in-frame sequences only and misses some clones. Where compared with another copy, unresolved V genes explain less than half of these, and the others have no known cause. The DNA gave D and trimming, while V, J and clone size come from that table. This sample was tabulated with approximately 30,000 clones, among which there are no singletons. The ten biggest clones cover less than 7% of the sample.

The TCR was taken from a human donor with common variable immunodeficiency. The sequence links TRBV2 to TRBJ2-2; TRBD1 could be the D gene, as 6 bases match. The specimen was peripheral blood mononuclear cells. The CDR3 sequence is CASTRTENTGELFF. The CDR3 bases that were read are TGTGCCAGCACCAGGACAGAGAACACCGGGGAG.